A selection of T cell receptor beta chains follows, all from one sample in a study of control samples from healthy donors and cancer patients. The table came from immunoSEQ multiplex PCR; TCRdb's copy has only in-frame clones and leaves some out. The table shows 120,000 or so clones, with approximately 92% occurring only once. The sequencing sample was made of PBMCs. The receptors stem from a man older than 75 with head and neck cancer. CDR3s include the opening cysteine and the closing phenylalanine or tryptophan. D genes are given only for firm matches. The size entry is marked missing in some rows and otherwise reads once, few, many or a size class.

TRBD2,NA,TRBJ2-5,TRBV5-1,CASSLGEGQETQYF,TGCGCCAGCAGCTTAGGGGAGGGGCAAGAGACCCAGTACTTC
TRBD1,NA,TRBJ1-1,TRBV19,CASSMGTGLGTEAFF,TGTGCCAGTAGTATGGGGACAGGGTTAGGCACTGAAGCTTTCTTT
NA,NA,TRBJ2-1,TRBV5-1,CASGTGANSYNEQFF,TGCGCCAGCGGGACGGGAGCGAACTCCTACAATGAGCAGTTCTTC
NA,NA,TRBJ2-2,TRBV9,CASSVWGFSNTGELFF,TGTGCCAGCAGCGTTTGGGGCTTCTCGAACACCGGGGAGCTGTTTTTT
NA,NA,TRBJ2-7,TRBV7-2,CASSPSPGYEQYF,TGTGCCAGCAGCCCATCCCCAGGCTACGAGCAGTACTTC
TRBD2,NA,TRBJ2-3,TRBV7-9,CASSLGSGREGDTQYF,TGTGCCAGCAGCTTAGGCAGCGGGAGGGAAGGAGATACGCAGTATTTT
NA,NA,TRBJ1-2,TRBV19,CASRGDTYGYTF,TGTGCCAGTAGGGGGGACACTTATGGCTACACCTTC
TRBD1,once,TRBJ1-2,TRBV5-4,CASSLAGGQGTLGGYTF,TGTGCCAGCAGCTTGGCAGGAGGACAGGGAACCCTGGGTGGCTACACCTTC
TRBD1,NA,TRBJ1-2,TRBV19,CASRRTGGDYGYTF,TGTGCCAGTAGACGGACAGGGGGCGACTATGGCTACACCTTC
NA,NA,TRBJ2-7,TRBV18,CASSRNSGLYEQYF,TGTGCCAGCTCTCGGAATAGCGGCCTATACGAGCAGTACTTC
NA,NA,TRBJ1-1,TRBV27,CASSFLGGTEAFF,TGTGCCAGCAGTTTTTTAGGGGGGACTGAAGCTTTCTTT
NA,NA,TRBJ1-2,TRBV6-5,CASSYNNGYTF,TGTGCCAGCAGTTACAATAATGGCTACACCTTC
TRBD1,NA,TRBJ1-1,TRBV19,CASSIWDRADTEAFF,TGTGCCAGTAGTATCTGGGACAGGGCGGACACTGAAGCTTTCTTT
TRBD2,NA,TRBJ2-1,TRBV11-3,CAGKLAAYNEQFF,TGTGCCGGAAAACTAGCGGCATACAATGAGCAGTTCTTC
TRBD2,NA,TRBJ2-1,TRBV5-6,CASSTGLVNEQFF,TGTGCCAGCAGCACCGGACTAGTCAATGAGCAGTTCTTC
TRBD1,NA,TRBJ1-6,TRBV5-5,CASSWGDRGSSPLHF,TGTGCCAGCAGCTGGGGAGACAGGGGGTCCTCACCCCTCCACTTT
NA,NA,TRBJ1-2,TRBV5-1,CASSSAPESLYGYTF,TGCGCCAGCAGCTCCGCACCAGAATCCCTCTATGGCTACACCTTC
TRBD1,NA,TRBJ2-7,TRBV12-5,CASGLGQGEEEQYF,TGTGCTAGTGGTTTGGGACAGGGGGAAGAGGAGCAGTACTTC
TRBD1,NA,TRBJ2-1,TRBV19,CASSIYDGSPGGYNEQFF,TGTGCCAGTAGTATCTATGACGGCTCCCCAGGGGGATACAATGAGCAGTTCTTC
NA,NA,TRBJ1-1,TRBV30,CAWSLWLGGEAFF,TGTGCCTGGTCCCTCTGGCTGGGGGGTGAAGCTTTCTTT
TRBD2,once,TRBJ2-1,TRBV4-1,CASSQDVVPLAAYEQFF,TGCGCCAGCAGCCAAGATGTCGTCCCGCTAGCGGCCTATGAGCAGTTCTTC
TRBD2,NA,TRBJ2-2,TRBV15,CATSSSGVSSGELFF,TGTGCCACCAGCAGTAGCGGGGTCTCTTCCGGGGAGCTGTTTTTT
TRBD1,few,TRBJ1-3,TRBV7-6,CASSPGQEISGNTIYF,TGTGCCAGCAGCCCCGGACAGGAAATCTCTGGAAACACCATATATTTT
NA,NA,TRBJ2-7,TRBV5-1,CASSPQGSSYEQYF,TGCGCCAGCAGCCCGCAAGGGAGCTCCTACGAGCAGTACTTC
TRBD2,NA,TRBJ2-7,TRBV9,CASSVDGLAVYEQYF,TGTGCCAGCAGCGTAGATGGACTAGCGGTGTACGAGCAGTACTTC
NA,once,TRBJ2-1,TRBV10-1,CASSELGTEGEQFF,TGCGCCAGCAGTGAATTGGGGACTGAGGGTGAGCAGTTCTTC
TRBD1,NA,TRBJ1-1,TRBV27,CASSPLGATGGGTEAFF,TGTGCCAGCAGCCCTCTTGGGGCGACAGGGGGTGGCACTGAAGCTTTCTTT
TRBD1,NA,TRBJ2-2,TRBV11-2,CASSKWDRDYTGELFF,TGTGCCAGCAGCAAATGGGACAGGGACTACACCGGGGAGCTGTTTTTT
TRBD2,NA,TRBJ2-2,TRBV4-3,CASSQGGLNTGELFF,TGCGCCAGCAGCCAAGGGGGACTAAACACCGGGGAGCTGTTTTTT
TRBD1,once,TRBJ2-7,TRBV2,CASIQPPGTGIHEQYF,TGTGCCAGCATCCAACCTCCCGGGACAGGGATCCACGAGCAGTACTTC
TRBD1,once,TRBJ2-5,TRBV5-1,CASSSRQGAQETQYF,TGCGCCAGCAGCTCCCGACAGGGGGCTCAAGAGACCCAGTACTTC
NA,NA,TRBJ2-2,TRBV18,CASSPLPGTGGLAGGTGELFF,TGTGCCAGCTCACCGCTCCCCGGGACAGGGGGCCTAGCGGGAGGAACCGGGGAGCTGTTTTTT
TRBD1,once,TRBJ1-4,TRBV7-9,CASSLATGVEKLFF,TGTGCCAGCAGCTTAGCGACAGGGGTTGAAAAACTGTTTTTT
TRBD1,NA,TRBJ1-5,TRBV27,CASSSTGVGQPQHF,TGTGCCAGCAGTTCTACAGGGGTCGGACAGCCCCAGCATTTT
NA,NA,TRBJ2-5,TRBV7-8,CASSSSSRGSAETQYF,TGTGCCAGCAGCTCATCGAGTCGAGGGTCTGCGGAGACCCAGTACTTC
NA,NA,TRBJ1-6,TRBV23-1,CASSRRVPSSYNSPLHF,TGCGCCAGCAGCCGTAGGGTCCCAAGCTCCTATAATTCACCCCTCCACTTT
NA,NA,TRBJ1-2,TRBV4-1,CASSQGTTFGYTF,TGCGCCAGCAGCCAAGGGACAACATTTGGCTACACCTTC
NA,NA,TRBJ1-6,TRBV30,CAWEGQYNSPLHF,TGTGCCTGGGAGGGCCAGTATAATTCACCCCTCCACTTT
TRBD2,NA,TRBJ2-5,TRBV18,CASSPGLAEETQYF,TGTGCCAGCTCTCCGGGACTAGCGGAGGAGACCCAGTACTTC
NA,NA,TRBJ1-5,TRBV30,CAWSVRTDHQPQHF,TGTGCCTGGAGTGTACGGACAGATCATCAGCCCCAGCATTTT
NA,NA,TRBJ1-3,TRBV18,CASSPGGSGNTIYF,TGTGCCAGCTCACCGGGGGGGTCTGGAAACACCATATATTTT
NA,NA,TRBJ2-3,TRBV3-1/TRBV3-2,CASSLSAGGTDTQYF,TGTGCCAGCAGCCTTTCAGCCGGGGGCACAGATACGCAGTATTTT
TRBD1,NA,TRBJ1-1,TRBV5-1,CASRGGLRNTEAFF,TGCGCCAGCAGAGGGGGCCTGAGAAACACTGAAGCTTTCTTT
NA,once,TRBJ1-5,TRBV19,CASTATGSNQPQHF,TGTGCCAGTACCGCGACAGGTAGCAATCAGCCCCAGCATTTT
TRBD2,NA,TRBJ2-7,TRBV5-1,CASRSASGGRREQYF,TGCGCCAGCAGGAGCGCGAGCGGGGGGCGAAGGGAGCAGTACTTC
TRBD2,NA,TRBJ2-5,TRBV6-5,CASRPLTSGPKTQYF,TGTGCCAGCAGGCCCCTGACTAGCGGCCCCAAGACCCAGTACTTC
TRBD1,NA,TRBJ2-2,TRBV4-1,CASSPSRDSLPRELFF,TGCGCCAGCAGCCCAAGCCGGGACAGCCTCCCCCGGGAGCTGTTTTTT
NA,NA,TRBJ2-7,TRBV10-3,CAISESVDEQYF,TGTGCCATCAGTGAGTCGGTTGACGAGCAGTACTTC
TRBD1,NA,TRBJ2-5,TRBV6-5,CASKNTGEWETQYF,TGTGCCAGCAAGAATACAGGGGAGTGGGAGACCCAGTACTTC
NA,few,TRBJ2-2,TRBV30,CAWSVAPRINTGELFF,TGTGCCTGGAGTGTAGCCCCACGAATAAACACCGGGGAGCTGTTTTTT
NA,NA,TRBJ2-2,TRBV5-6,CASSLGRYGYTGELFF,TGTGCCAGCAGCTTAGGGCGATATGGTTACACCGGGGAGCTGTTTTTT
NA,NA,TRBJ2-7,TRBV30,CAWKGSREQYF,TGTGCCTGGAAGGGGTCACGGGAGCAGTACTTC
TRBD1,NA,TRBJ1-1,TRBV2,CASRGQGGTEAFF,TGTGCCAGCAGGGGACAGGGTGGCACTGAAGCTTTCTTT